This entry is about one T cell receptor (beta chain). What it binds is unknown. The CDR3 sequence is 16 residues long. Germline V lookup: CDR1 LGHNA, CDR2 YNFKEQ. The V gene lost 2 bases and the J gene lost 3 bases, with 14 bases spanning the gap. These data come from a study of shared clonotypes between healthy human individuals. Genomic DNA from each subset was divided evenly over several immunoSEQ plates. Original processing methods: Filtering differed for immunoSEQ, which gave only junction sequences without quality scores. The table came from immunoSEQ multiplex PCR; TCRdb's copy has only in-frame clones and leaves some out. The V and J calls and clone size were taken over from that table, and D and trimming were inferred from the DNA. The repertoire holds over 2,000,000 clones, just under 95% seen once, with about 1.7% in the top ten. CD45RO-negative cells were positively selected for CCR7, leaving out terminally differentiated effector memory CD45RA+ cells.

The study's findings and limits: Clonotype sharing levels among donors were expected to vary with sequencing depth.

The source material was naive CD8+ T cells from PBMCs. The origin of this receptor is a man between 18 and 29 years old in good health. Some clones in this sample may be carry-over from other donors' samples. The chain uses TRBV4-2 and TRBJ1-5; a possible D gene is TRBD1 (5 bases). CDR3 sequence: CASSQTWGEINQPQHF. Here the CDR3 DNA reads TGTGCCAGCAGCCAAACCTGGGGGGAGATCAATCAGCCCCAGCATTTT.